A selection of T cell receptor beta chains follows, all from one sample in a study of blood T cells in healthy people across ages. TCRdb re-called the 5' RACE reads with MiXCR, one entry per CDR3 protein. This table has about 900,000 distinct CDR3 sequences, about 48% appearing once. Sample: blood. All receptors come from a man in his thirties or forties in good health. The CDR3 runs from the conserved cysteine through the conserved F or W. The D gene is left open where the match is weak. Where a row states a size, it is once, few, many or the class of an expanded clone; other rows omit it.

j_gene | v_gene | abundance | d_gene | CDR3aa | CDR3nt
TRBJ2-3 | TRBV4-2 | few | TRBD2 | CASRGGLAGADTQYF | TGTGCCAGCAGGGGGGGGCTAGCGGGCGCAGATACGCAGTATTTT
TRBJ2-3 | TRBV20-1 | - | - | CSARPKSDTQYF | TGCAGTGCCAGGCCGAAGTCAGATACGCAGTATTTT
TRBJ2-7 | TRBV28 | few | - | CAAQRAGDSYEQYF | TGTGCCGCTCAGAGGGCAGGTGACTCCTACGAGCAGTACTTC
TRBJ1-1 | TRBV6-1 | - | - | CASSEVAGQGGEAFF | TGTGCCAGCAGTGAAGTGGCAGGTCAGGGTGGTGAAGCTTTCTTT
TRBJ2-6 | TRBV4-2 | few | TRBD2 | CASSQVFSGGISGANVLTF | TGTGCCAGCAGCCAAGTTTTTAGCGGGGGGATCTCTGGGGCCAACGTCCTGACTTTC
TRBJ1-1 | TRBV5-6 | - | TRBD1 | CASSLATGAAFF | TGTGCCAGCAGCTTGGCGACAGGGGCGGCTTTCTTT
TRBJ1-2 | TRBV5-1 | - | TRBD1 | CASSWGQGTDYGYTF | TGCGCCAGCAGCTGGGGACAGGGAACCGACTATGGCTACACCTTC
TRBJ1-5 | TRBV30 | few | - | CAWSVRTVGQPQHF | TGTGCCTGGAGTGTTCGCACAGTTGGTCAGCCCCAGCATTTT
TRBJ2-5 | TRBV28 | - | TRBD2 | CASSFPRLAGETQYF | TGTGCCAGCAGTTTCCCAAGACTAGCGGGCGAGACCCAGTACTTC
TRBJ2-5 | TRBV5-1 | - | - | CASSRSDYQETQYF | TGCGCCAGCAGCCGCTCGGACTACCAAGAGACCCAGTACTTC
TRBJ2-5 | TRBV6-1 | few | - | CASKSKLGETQYF | TGTGCCAGCAAGTCTAAACTGGGGGAGACCCAGTACTTC
TRBJ2-1 | TRBV3-1 | once | TRBD1 | CASSPQTTGTENEQFF | TGTGCCAGCAGCCCTCAAACAACCGGGACAGAGAATGAGCAGTTCTTC
TRBJ1-5 | TRBV28 | few | - | CASGLPGVQSNQPQHF | TGTGCCAGCGGCTTACCGGGCGTTCAGAGCAATCAGCCCCAGCATTTT
TRBJ1-1 | TRBV7-9 | - | - | CASSLVLGWSTEAFF | TGTGCCAGCAGCTTAGTTCTGGGATGGAGCACTGAAGCTTTCTTT
TRBJ2-5 | TRBV7-9 | - | TRBD2 | CASSSLAGIAPGIQETQYF | TGTGCCAGCAGCTCACTAGCGGGTATCGCCCCGGGGATCCAAGAGACCCAGTACTTC
TRBJ2-3 | TRBV6-6 | few | TRBD2 | CASSYPPSGVSTDTQYF | TGTGCCAGCAGTTACCCACCCAGCGGGGTAAGCACAGATACGCAGTATTTT
TRBJ1-6 | TRBV3-1 | - | - | CASSQVGDSPLHF | TGTGCCAGCAGCCAAGTCGGGGACTCACCCCTCCACTTT
TRBJ1-4 | TRBV4-3 | - | - | CASSQVLGSRGEKLFF | TGCGCCAGCAGCCAAGTCTTGGGCAGTAGGGGTGAAAAACTGTTTTTT
TRBJ1-2 | TRBV28 | - | - | CASSLPPRAGAGGYTF | TGTGCCAGCAGTTTGCCACCTAGGGCGGGGGCGGGCGGCTACACCTTC
TRBJ1-5 | TRBV12-3/TRBV12-4 | - | - | CASTLGSYSNQPQHF | TGTGCCAGCACCCTGGGGAGTTATAGCAATCAGCCCCAGCATTTT
TRBJ1-4 | TRBV2 | - | - | CASSRLRVVTNEKLFF | TGTGCCAGCAGTCGACTACGAGTGGTAACTAATGAAAAACTGTTTTTT
TRBJ2-5 | TRBV29-1 | few | TRBD2 | CSVSGGQETQYF | TGCAGCGTCTCGGGGGGCCAAGAGACCCAGTACTTC
TRBJ2-1 | TRBV20-1 | - | TRBD2 | CSARALAGGRDEQFF | TGCAGTGCTAGAGCCCTAGCGGGGGGGAGGGATGAGCAGTTCTTC
TRBJ2-7 | TRBV20-1 | - | - | CGGGGGSGSYEQYF | TGCGGAGGAGGAGGTGGTAGCGGATCCTACGAGCAGTACTTC
TRBJ2-6 | TRBV7-8 | - | - | CASSFRRSGANVLTF | TGTGCCAGCAGCTTCAGGCGCTCCGGGGCCAACGTCCTGACTTTC
TRBJ1-2 | TRBV12-3/TRBV12-4 | few | - | CASSSLEGDNYGYTF | TGTGCCAGCAGTTCTTTGGAGGGCGACAACTATGGCTACACCTTC
TRBJ1-2 | TRBV4-1 | - | TRBD1 | CASSPGTGLVYYGYTF | TGCGCCAGCAGCCCCGGGACAGGACTCGTTTACTATGGCTACACCTTC
TRBJ2-2 | TRBV5-1 | - | - | CASSLAVSTGELFF | TGCGCCAGCAGCTTGGCCGTTAGCACCGGGGAGCTGTTTTTT
TRBJ2-7 | TRBV28 | few | - | CASGDLLAYEQYF | TGTGCCAGCGGGGATCTGTTGGCCTACGAGCAGTACTTC
TRBJ2-7 | TRBV24-1 | once | - | CATSDFPIGVTYNEQYF | TGTGCCACCAGTGATTTTCCGATCGGGGTTACCTACAATGAGCAGTACTTC
TRBJ2-1 | TRBV20-1 | many | TRBD1 | CSALGTGVSFEQFF | TGCAGTGCTCTCGGGACAGGGGTCTCATTTGAGCAGTTCTTC
TRBJ1-2 | TRBV14 | - | - | CASSQVEGRVYGYTF | TGTGCCAGCAGCCAAGTAGAAGGCAGGGTCTATGGCTACACCTTC
TRBJ2-7 | TRBV5-1 | - | TRBD2 | CASSAYGTSGGFTYEQYF | TGCGCCAGCAGCGCGTACGGGACTAGCGGGGGCTTCACCTACGAGCAGTACTTC
TRBJ2-7 | TRBV7-2 | few | TRBD2 | CASSLGLLAGGFHNEQYF | TGTGCCAGCAGCTTAGGTCTGTTAGCGGGGGGGTTCCACAATGAGCAGTACTTC
TRBJ2-2 | TRBV6-4 | few | TRBD1 | CASSGTGGTGELFF | TGTGCCAGCAGTGGGACAGGGGGCACCGGGGAGCTGTTTTTT
TRBJ2-1 | TRBV12-5 | - | - | CASGPHLGNEQFF | TGTGCTAGTGGTCCGCATCTCGGTAATGAGCAGTTCTTC
TRBJ2-3 | TRBV5-1 | few | TRBD1 | CASSPGQGTSSTDTQYF | TGCGCCAGCAGCCCCGGACAGGGCACCTCTAGCACAGATACGCAGTATTTT
TRBJ2-1 | TRBV6-5 | - | TRBD1 | CASSPGTGYEQFF | TGTGCCAGCAGTCCCGGGACAGGGTATGAGCAGTTCTTC
TRBJ2-3 | TRBV5-6 | - | TRBD1 | CASSARTGDGTDTQYF | TGTGCCAGCAGCGCCAGGACAGGGGACGGCACAGATACGCAGTATTTT
TRBJ2-7 | TRBV4-2 | few | TRBD2 | CASSQVGRGSSYEQYF | TGTGCCAGCAGCCAAGTAGGGAGGGGCTCCTCCTACGAGCAGTACTTC
TRBJ2-3 | TRBV6-1 | few | - | CASTFGTTRDTQYF | TGTGCCAGCACTTTCGGGACCACCAGGGATACGCAGTATTTT
TRBJ1-1 | TRBV18 | - | - | CASSPSGLDTEAFF | TGTGCCAGCTCACCATCGGGTTTGGACACTGAAGCTTTCTTT
TRBJ1-2 | TRBV16 | - | TRBD1 | CASSLLSTGGDYGYTF | TGTGCCAGCAGCCTTCTTTCGACAGGGGGCGACTATGGCTACACCTTC
TRBJ2-7 | TRBV4-3 | many | TRBD2 | CASSHVASGFSYEQYF | TGCGCCAGCAGCCATGTCGCTAGCGGATTTTCCTACGAGCAGTACTTC
TRBJ2-3 | TRBV4-2 | once | TRBD2 | CASSEGTSGGVTQYF | TGTGCCAGCAGCGAAGGGACTAGCGGGGGGGTTACGCAGTATTTT
TRBJ2-4 | TRBV27 | - | TRBD2 | CASSLGGGINIQYF | TGTGCCAGCAGTTTAGGCGGGGGGATAAACATTCAGTACTTC
TRBJ2-1 | TRBV29-1 | few | TRBD2 | CSVENGGDNEQFF | TGCAGCGTTGAAAACGGGGGGGATAATGAGCAGTTCTTC
TRBJ2-1 | TRBV20-1 | once | TRBD2 | CSARDRAGVYNEQFF | TGCAGTGCTAGAGATCGAGCGGGAGTATACAATGAGCAGTTCTTC
TRBJ2-5 | TRBV2 | - | - | CASSNVQGVGETQYF | TGTGCCAGCAGTAACGTACAAGGAGTTGGGGAGACCCAGTACTTC
TRBJ2-7 | TRBV4-1 | once | - | CASSQGEGGDLSYEQYF | TGCGCCAGCAGCCAAGGAGAAGGGGGGGATCTCTCCTACGAGCAGTACTTC
TRBJ2-5 | TRBV29-1 | few | - | CSVFGQQETQYF | TGCAGCGTTTTTGGACAGCAAGAGACCCAGTACTTC
TRBJ1-5 | TRBV20-1 | - | - | CSARPTKLGGPNQPQHF | TGCAGTGCTAGACCAACTAAGTTGGGGGGACCAAATCAGCCCCAGCATTTT
TRBJ2-3 | TRBV11-2 | - | - | CASSLDFGPTDTQYF | TGTGCCAGCAGCTTAGATTTTGGCCCCACAGATACGCAGTATTTT
TRBJ2-5 | TRBV2 | - | - | CASSEQRPETQYF | TGTGCCAGCAGTGAACAGAGGCCAGAGACCCAGTACTTC
TRBJ2-3 | TRBV10-3 | - | - | CAISVVGTDTQYF | TGTGCCATCAGTGTGGTGGGGACAGATACGCAGTATTTT
TRBJ2-1 | TRBV5-1 | once | TRBD2 | CASSAGGPDNEQFF | TGCGCCAGCAGTGCGGGAGGGCCGGACAATGAGCAGTTCTTC